This T cell receptor beta chain was recovered during a study of tumor-infiltrating lymphocytes in primary liver carcinoma. The wider study: The study enrolled male and female patients aged 30 to 69 years. The tumors ranged from roughly 4.2 to 10 cm across and fell within stage T1-T3 N0M0.

General study results and limits: A significantly higher top-250-clone fraction was found in tumors than in blood (p = 0.039).

The CDR3 is made up of 16 amino acids. J lost 5 bases, V lost 3 bases, and 11 bases had no gene match. The germline CDR1 and CDR2 sequences are ENHRY and SYGVKD. TCR beta cDNA was reverse-transcribed from around 0.55 ug of total RNA. The reaction used a constant-region primer and ProtoScript II reverse transcriptase. Three-round nested multiplex PCR performed with slightly modified ARM-PCR produced the TCR beta libraries. PCR rounds one and two used TRBV1-TRBV30 forward primers with a C-beta reverse primer for 10 cycles each. TCRdb analysed the multiplex PCR reads with MiXCR anew, one entry per CDR3 protein. The sample lists around 99,000 distinct CDR3 sequences; about 73% were seen once. DNA and RNA were both co-extracted from approximately 20-30 mg of bulk tissue that had not been sorted. Patients carried chronic HBV infection without prior treatment. This clonotype was seen a handful of times. Its antigen is not identified.

The sample was tumor-adjacent normal liver tissue. The rearrangement uses TRBV10-3 and TRBJ2-7; 9 nucleotides match TRBD2. The sequence came from a man aged 35 to 55 with primary liver carcinoma and hepatitis B virus infection. CDR3 nucleotide sequence: TGTGCCATCAGTGATGGGGCGGGAGGGGCCGGGGACGAGCAGTACTTC. Its protein product is CAISDGAGGAGDEQYF.